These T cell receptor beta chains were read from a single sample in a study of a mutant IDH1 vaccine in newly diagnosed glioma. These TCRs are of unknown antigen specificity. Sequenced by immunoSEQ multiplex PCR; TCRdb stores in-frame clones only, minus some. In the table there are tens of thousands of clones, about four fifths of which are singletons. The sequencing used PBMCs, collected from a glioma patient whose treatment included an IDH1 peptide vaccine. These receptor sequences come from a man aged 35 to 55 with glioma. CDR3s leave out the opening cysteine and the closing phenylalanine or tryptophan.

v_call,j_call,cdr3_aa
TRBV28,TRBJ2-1,ASVDTSSYNEQF
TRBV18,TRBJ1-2,ASSPPGNREGYT
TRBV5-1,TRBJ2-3,ASSGRARTDTQY
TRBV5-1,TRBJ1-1,ASSLDRVGTEAF
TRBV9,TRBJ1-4,ASSGGTLGNEKLF
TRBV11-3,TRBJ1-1,ASSSRGRGRENTEAF
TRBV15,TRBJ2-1,ATSIGELAVFGEQF
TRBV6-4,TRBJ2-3,ASSDGGPTDTQY
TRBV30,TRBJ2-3,AWSVRSGADTQY
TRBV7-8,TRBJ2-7,ASSAVDGYEQY
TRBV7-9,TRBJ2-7,ASSPPGQGAYEQY
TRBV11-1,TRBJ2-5,ASSRRGNQETQY
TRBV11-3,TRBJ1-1,ASSEQLNTEAF
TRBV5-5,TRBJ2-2,ASSWTSGELF
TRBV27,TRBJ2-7,ASSLYRGPHEQY
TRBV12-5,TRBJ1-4,ASGLVLGAANEKLF
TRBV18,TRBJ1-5,ASSPQGGNQPQH
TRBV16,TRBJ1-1,ASSQSDTEAF
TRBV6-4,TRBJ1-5,ASSVGDNQPQH
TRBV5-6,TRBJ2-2,ASSLVPDGELF
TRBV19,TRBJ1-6,ASSTPGTEHSPLH
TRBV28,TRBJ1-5,ASSPAPYQPQH
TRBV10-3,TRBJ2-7,AIGARDGRGEQY
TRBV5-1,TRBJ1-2,ASSPISVLPYGYT
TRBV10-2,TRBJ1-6,ASTPRRQPLH
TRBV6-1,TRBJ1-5,ASSVEGYGQPQH
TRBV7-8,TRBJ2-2,ASSLVAARGGELF
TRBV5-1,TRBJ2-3,ASSVAGQTTDTQY
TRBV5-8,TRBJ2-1,ASSLEGLLAGTYNEQF
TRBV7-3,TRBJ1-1,ASSPGQTVGTEAF
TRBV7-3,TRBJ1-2,ASSLTAGTGSNYGYT
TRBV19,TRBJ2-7,ASSARTWESYEQY
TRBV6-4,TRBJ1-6,ASRTVCAFPLH
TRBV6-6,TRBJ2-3,ASRGGSTDTQY
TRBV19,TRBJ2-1,ASSTGTSRNEQF
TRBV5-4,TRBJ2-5,ASGRAGEQY
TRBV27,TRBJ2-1,ASSWSRTGDEQF
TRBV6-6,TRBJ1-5,ASSLQGGNQPQH
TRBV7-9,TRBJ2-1,ASTISGGDYYNEQF
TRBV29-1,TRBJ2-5,SVEGLAAQQETQY
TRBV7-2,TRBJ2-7,ASSLSLAPEQY
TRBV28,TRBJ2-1,ASSPGLATYNEQF
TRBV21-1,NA,ASWKGAGNEQY
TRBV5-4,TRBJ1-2,ASRKRTGPTGYGYT
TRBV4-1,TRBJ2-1,ASSQGGTQYNEQF
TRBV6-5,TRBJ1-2,ASSYLRGYGYT
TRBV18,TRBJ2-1,ASSRELAGGSNEQF
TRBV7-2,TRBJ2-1,ASSSGRSEQF
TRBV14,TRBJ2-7,ASSQVNRGGQY
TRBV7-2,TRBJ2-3,ASTFTDTQY
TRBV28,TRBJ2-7,ASSPGTFEQY
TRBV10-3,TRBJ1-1,AISEGGLMNTEAF
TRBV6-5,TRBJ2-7,ASRGTGRHEQY